The 17 T cell receptor beta chains below all came from one sample that was sequenced in a study of OX40 agonist ivuxolimab in advanced cancers. Clones were read by immunoSEQ multiplex PCR, and TCRdb kept only the in-frame ones, dropping some. The repertoire holds some 71,000 clones, with 84% as singletons. The sample in question was CD4+ or CD8+ T cells sorted from blood, obtained in a trial of the OX40 agonist ivuxolimab. Source of these receptors: an adult with an advanced solid tumor such as melanoma, head and neck, liver or kidney cancer.

This clone appeared once. CDR3 nucleotide sequence: TGTGCCAGCAGCAGAATGCTAGCGGGGGGAAACACCGGGGAGCTGTTTTTT. As protein: CASSRMLAGGNTGELFF. The chain has TRBV5-4 and TRBJ2-2, with 11 positions matching TRBD2. Germline CDR1 is SGHNT and CDR2 is YYREEE (reference sequence). The length of the CDR3 is 17 residues. Trimming cost V 4 bases and J 2 bases; bases outside gene matches: 7.

J is TRBJ1-1 and V is TRBV7-3, with a possible D match to TRBD1 (5 bases). V gave up 2 bases and J gave up 1 base, with 5 bases separating them. The CDR3 loop spans 13 amino acids. CDR1 and CDR2 (germline): SGHTA, FQGTGA. The CDR3 region has the DNA TGTGCCAGCAGCTTAGGGGCGAACACTGAAGCTTTCTTT. Amino acid sequence: CASSLGANTEAFF.

The chain links TRBV7-2 to TRBJ2-1, with TRBD1 as a possible D gene (7 bases). The germline CDR1 and CDR2 sequences are SGHTA and FQGNSA. V was cut by 5 bases and J by 3 bases, with 17 bases left in between. The CDR3 spans 16 residues. The CDR3: CASSPTGAGGYNEQFF. The CDR3 DNA reads as TGTGCCAGCAGCCCCACGGGGGCAGGGGGCTACAATGAGCAGTTCTTC.

The chain employs TRBV7-9 and TRBJ2-4; no reliable D call. Trimming removed 4 bases from V and 2 bases from J, with 15 bases in between. Per the germline V gene, CDR1 is SEHNR and CDR2 is FQNEAQ (reference sequence). The CDR3 has 16 amino acids. CDR3 protein: CASSSTGLWTKNIQYF. CDR3 nucleotides: TGTGCCAGCAGCTCCACCGGGCTCTGGACCAAAAACATTCAGTACTTC. Variable domain in full (rest from reference TRBV7-9 and TRBJ2-4): DTGVSQNPRHKITKRGQNVTFRCDPISEHNRLYWYRQTLGQGPEFLTYFQNEAQLEKSRLLSDRFSAERPKGSFSTLEIQRTEQGDSAMYLCASSSTGLWTKNIQYFGAGTRLSVL.

The chain recombines TRBV4-2 with TRBJ1-2; D remains unclear. The V gene lost 0 bases and the J gene lost 3 bases, with 11 bases spanning the gap. The CDR3 covers 15 residues. CDR1 and CDR2 from the germline V gene are LGHNA and YNFKEQ. The chain's CDR3 is CASSQDPGSDYGYTF. The CDR3 nucleotides read TGTGCCAGCAGCCAAGATCCGGGCAGCGACTATGGCTACACCTTC.

V and J are TRBV28 and TRBJ2-1; no clear D. CDR3 length: 16 residues. Per germline, CDR1 MDHEN and CDR2 SYDVKM. Trimming cost V 5 bases and J 0 bases, with 14 bases left between them. CDR3 sequence reads: CASSETHLFSYNEQFF. CDR3 DNA: TGTGCCAGCAGTGAGACCCACCTGTTCTCCTACAATGAGCAGTTCTTC.

CDR3 amino acids: CASSAGTERETQYF. The CDR3 nucleotides are TGTGCCAGCAGCGCTGGGACAGAAAGAGAGACCCAGTACTTC. V usage is TRBV5-4 and J usage is TRBJ2-5; 7 nucleotides align to TRBD1. The ends lost 4 bases at V and 4 bases at J; junction bases unmatched: 7. The CDR3 sequence is 14 residues long. Germline V gene sequence: CDR1 SGHNT, CDR2 YYREEE (reference sequence). The whole variable domain, filled in from reference TRBV5-4 and TRBJ2-5, reads ETGVTQSPTHLIKTRGQQVTLRCSSQSGHNTVSWYQQALGQGPQFIFQYYREEENGRGNFPPRFSGLQFPNYSSELNVNALELDDSALYLCASSAGTERETQYFGPGTRLLVL.

The table lists this clone with a count of one. The V and J genes are TRBV6-6 and TRBJ1-1; 7 bases agree with TRBD1. CDR1 and CDR2 from the germline V gene are MNHNY and SVGAGI (reference sequence). The CDR3 has 15 residues. V gave up 6 bases and J gave up 0 bases; unmatched junction bases: 7. CDR3 nucleotides: TGTGCCAGCAGCTACGACAGGGTTCTGAACACTGAAGCTTTCTTT. Protein sequence: CASSYDRVLNTEAFF.

A single count supports this clone. This sequence joins TRBV5-6 and TRBJ2-4; perhaps TRBD1 as D (5 bases). Germline CDR1 reads SGHDT; CDR2 reads YYEEEE. The CDR3 has 16 amino acids. V lost 4 bases to trimming and J lost 1 base, with 15 bases between them. The CDR3: CASSATGRVAKNIQYF. The CDR3 bases are TGTGCCAGCAGCGCTACAGGTCGAGTGGCCAAAAACATTCAGTACTTC.

J is TRBJ2-6 and V is TRBV28; weak D call: TRBD2 (6 bases). Between the trimmed V and J ends, which lost 8 bases and 1 base, there was a span of 24 bases. The length of the CDR3 is 19 residues. The germline V gene has CDR1 MDHEN and CDR2 SYDVKM. This CDR3 is CASQNRPGTGGSGANVLTF. The CDR3 region has the DNA TGTGCCAGCCAAAACCGTCCTGGGACTGGAGGGTCTGGGGCCAACGTCCTGACTTTC. The whole variable domain, remainder taken from reference TRBV28 and TRBJ2-6, is DVKVTQSSRYLVKRTGEKVFLECVQDMDHENMFWYRQDPGLGLRLIYFSYDVKMKEKGDIPEGYSVSREKKERFSLILESASTNQTSMYLCASQNRPGTGGSGANVLTFGAGSRLTVL.

The chain links TRBV6-1 to TRBJ2-7; D is perhaps TRBD2 (5 bases). Trimming took off 3 bases at V and 3 bases at J, with 15 bases between the two ends. CDR3 length: 15 amino acids. Per germline, CDR1 MNHNS and CDR2 SASEGT. The CDR3 is CASSDNSGAYYEQYF. The CDR3 bases are TGTGCCAGCAGTGATAACAGCGGTGCCTACTACGAGCAGTACTTC.

The genes are TRBV13 and TRBJ2-2, with 14 bases matching TRBD2. The V segment lost 2 bases and the J segment 2 bases; nucleotides outside the gene matches: 7. Germline CDR1 and CDR2: PRHDT and FYEKMQ (reference sequence). The CDR3 loop spans 19 amino acids. CDR3 coding DNA: TGTGCCAGCAGCTTAAGGGGACTAGCGGGGGTTACCAACACCGGGGAGCTGTTTTTT. Amino acids: CASSLRGLAGVTNTGELFF.

The V gene is TRBV14, the J gene TRBJ2-1; 10 bases agree with TRBD2. Germline V CDR1 and CDR2: SGHDN, FVKESK. Unmatched junction bases numbered 9, after V lost 4 bases and J lost 12 bases. The CDR3 runs to 14 residues. The CDR3 region is CASSPLAGGSTQFF. The CDR3, as DNA: TGTGCCAGCAGCCCCTTAGCGGGGGGATCGACGCAGTTCTTC.

This chain connects TRBV12-5 to TRBJ1-1, with D possibly TRBD1 on 5 matching bases. The V end lost 2 bases, the J end lost 2 bases, and 15 bases lay between the germline ends. The CDR3 sequence is 16 residues long. Per the germline V gene, CDR1 is LGHNT and CDR2 is FRNRAP. CDR3 in DNA: TGTGCTAGTGGTTTGAAAGGGGTAATGAGTAACACTGAAGCTTTCTTT. This translates into CASGLKGVMSNTEAFF.

V usage is TRBV18 and J usage is TRBJ1-5, with D unclear. This CDR3 comprises 13 residues. Trimming removed 6 bases at V and 5 bases at J, with 11 bases between. Per germline, CDR1 KGHSH and CDR2 LQKENI. The CDR3 sequence is CASSPEDDQPQHF. The CDR3 DNA follows: TGTGCCAGCTCCCCCGAGGATGATCAGCCCCAGCATTTT.

V usage is TRBV15 and J usage is TRBJ1-2; the match to TRBD1 covers 7 bases. CDR1 is LNHNV and CDR2 is YYDKDF in the germline V gene (reference sequence). The CDR3 has 14 residues. V lost 5 bases and J lost 4; bases outside the gene matches: 7. CDR3 nucleotide sequence: TGTGCCACCAGCTTGCGACAGGGTCCCTATGGCTACACCTTC. This translates into CATSLRQGPYGYTF.

The V call is TRBV7-9, the J call TRBJ1-6; D ambiguous. The CDR3 spans 15 residues. The V end lost 5 bases, the J end lost 8 bases, and 16 bases lay between the germline ends. The germline gives CDR1 SEHNR, CDR2 FQNEAQ (reference sequence). For the CDR3, the DNA is TGTGCCAGCAGCCCTGCCGGCGCTCTCTATTCACCCCTCCACTTT. Protein product: CASSPAGALYSPLHF.